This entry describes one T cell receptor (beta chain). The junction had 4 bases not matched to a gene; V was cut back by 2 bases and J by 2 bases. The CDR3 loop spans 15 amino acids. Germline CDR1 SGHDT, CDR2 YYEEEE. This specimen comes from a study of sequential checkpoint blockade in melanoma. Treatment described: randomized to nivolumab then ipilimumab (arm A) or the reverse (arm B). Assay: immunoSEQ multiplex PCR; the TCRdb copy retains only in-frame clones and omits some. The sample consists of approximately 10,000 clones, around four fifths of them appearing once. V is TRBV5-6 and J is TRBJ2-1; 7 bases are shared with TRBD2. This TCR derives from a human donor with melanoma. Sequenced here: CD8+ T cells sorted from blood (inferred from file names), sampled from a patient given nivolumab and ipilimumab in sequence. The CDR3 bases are TGTGCCAGCAGCTTTAGTGCGGGAGCCTACAATGAGCAGTTCTTC. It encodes CASSFSAGAYNEQFF.